This entry concerns a single T cell receptor beta chain. Its matching antigen is unknown. These data belong to a study of T cells in localized non-small cell lung cancer. Findings of the study overall: A denser population of T cells in blood accompanied longer overall survival. The tumor had only one region sequenced, so heterogeneity remains possible. The highest T cell clonality was in uninvolved adjacent lung, above tumor.

Repertoires were generated with immunoSEQ multiplex PCR, while TCRdb's copy carries only in-frame clones and drops some. The sample contains some 22,000 clones, roughly nine tenths of which appear only once. The V gene's germline CDR1 is SGHDN and CDR2 FVKESK. The CDR3 length is 15 residues. With V trimmed by 4 bases and J by 4 bases, 5 bases remained unmatched. The chain combines TRBV14 with TRBJ2-1; 9 nucleotides agree with TRBD2. The TCR comes from a man aged 40-75 years with stage II squamous cell lung carcinoma. The material sequenced was PBMCs, taken before any cancer treatment. CDR3 nucleotides: TGTGCCAGCAGCCGACAGAGCGGGGGGTACAATGAGCAGTTCTTC. It encodes CASSRQSGGYNEQFF. Filled out from reference TRBV14 and TRBJ2-1, the complete variable domain reads EAGVTQFPSHSVIEKGQTVTLRCDPISGHDNLYWYRRVMGKEIKFLLHFVKESKQDESGMPNNRFLAERTGGTYSTLKVQPAELEDSGVYFCASSRQSGGYNEQFFGPGTRLTVL.